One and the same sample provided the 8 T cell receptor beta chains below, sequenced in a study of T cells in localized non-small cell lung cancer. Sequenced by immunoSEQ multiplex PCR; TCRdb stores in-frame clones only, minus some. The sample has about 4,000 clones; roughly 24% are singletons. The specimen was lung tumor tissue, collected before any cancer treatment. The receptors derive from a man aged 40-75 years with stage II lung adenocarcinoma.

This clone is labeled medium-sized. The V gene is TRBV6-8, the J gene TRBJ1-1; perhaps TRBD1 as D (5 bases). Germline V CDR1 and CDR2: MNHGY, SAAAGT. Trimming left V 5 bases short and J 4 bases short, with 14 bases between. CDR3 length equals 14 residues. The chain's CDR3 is CASSRTPGGTEAFF. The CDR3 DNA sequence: TGTGCCAGCAGTAGGACTCCCGGGGGCACTGAAGCTTTCTTT.

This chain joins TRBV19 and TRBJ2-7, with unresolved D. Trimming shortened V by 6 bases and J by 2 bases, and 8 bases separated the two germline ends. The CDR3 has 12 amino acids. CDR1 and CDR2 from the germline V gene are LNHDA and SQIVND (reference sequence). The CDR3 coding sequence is TGTGCCAGTAGAGGCAGACCCTACGAGCAGTACTTC. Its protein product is CASRGRPYEQYF. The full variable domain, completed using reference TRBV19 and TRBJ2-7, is DGGITQSPKYLFRKEGQNVTLSCEQNLNHDAMYWYRQDPGQGLRLIYYSQIVNDFQKGDIAEGYSVSREKKESFPLTVTSAQKNPTAFYLCASRGRPYEQYFGPGTRLTVT.

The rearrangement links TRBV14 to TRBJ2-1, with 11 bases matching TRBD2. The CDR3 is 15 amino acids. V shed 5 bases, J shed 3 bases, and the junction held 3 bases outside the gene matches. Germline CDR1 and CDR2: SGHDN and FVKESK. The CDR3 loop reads CASSYGLAGYNEQFF. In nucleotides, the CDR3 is TGTGCCAGCAGCTACGGACTAGCGGGCTACAATGAGCAGTTCTTC.

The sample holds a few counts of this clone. This CDR3 is CSVPPPQGFMNTEAFF. DNA of the CDR3: TGCAGCGTCCCCCCTCCGCAGGGATTCATGAACACTGAAGCTTTCTTT. This rearrangement joins TRBV29-1 to TRBJ1-1; possible D gene TRBD1, 5 bases. CDR1 and CDR2 from the germline V gene are SQVTM and ANQGSEA. Trimming took 6 bases from V and 0 from J, leaving 20 bases between them. The CDR3 runs 16 residues.

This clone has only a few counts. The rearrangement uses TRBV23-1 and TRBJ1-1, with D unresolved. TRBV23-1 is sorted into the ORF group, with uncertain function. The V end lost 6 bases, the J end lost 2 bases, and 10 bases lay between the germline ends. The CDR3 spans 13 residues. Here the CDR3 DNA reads TGCGCCAGCAGGTTGGACTTAAACACTGAAGCTTTCTTT. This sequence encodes CASRLDLNTEAFF.

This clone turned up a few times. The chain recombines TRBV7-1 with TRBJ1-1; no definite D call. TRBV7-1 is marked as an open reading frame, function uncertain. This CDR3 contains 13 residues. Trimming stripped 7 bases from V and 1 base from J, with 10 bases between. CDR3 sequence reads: CASTIFGNTEAFF. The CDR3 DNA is TGTGCCAGCACCATCTTTGGGAACACTGAAGCTTTCTTT.

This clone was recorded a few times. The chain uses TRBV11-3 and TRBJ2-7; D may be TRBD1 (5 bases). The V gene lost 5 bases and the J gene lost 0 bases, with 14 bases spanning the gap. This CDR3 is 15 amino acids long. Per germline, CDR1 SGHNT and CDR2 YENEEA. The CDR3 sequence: CASSPRASSSYEQYF. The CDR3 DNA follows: TGTGCCAGCAGCCCCAGGGCTTCGAGCTCCTACGAGCAGTACTTC.

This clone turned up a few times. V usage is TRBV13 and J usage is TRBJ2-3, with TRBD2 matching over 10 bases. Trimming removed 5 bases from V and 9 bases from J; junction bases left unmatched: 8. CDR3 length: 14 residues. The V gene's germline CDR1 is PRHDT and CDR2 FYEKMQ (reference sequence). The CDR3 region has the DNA TGTGCCAGCAGCCTCAGCGGGGGGGTAGCCACGCAGTATTTT. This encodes CASSLSGGVATQYF.